Each of the 27 T cell receptor beta chains below was sequenced from the same sample in a study of blood T cell repertoires in COVID-19. Clones were read by immunoSEQ multiplex PCR, and TCRdb kept only the in-frame ones, dropping some. This table holds over 200,000 clones, around 89% found once. Sequencing used PBMCs or T cells enriched from blood (not recorded which). All receptors come from a man in his forties who had recovered from COVID-19.

The chain has TRBV29-1 and TRBJ1-2, with 11 bases aligning to TRBD1. This CDR3 is 17 amino acids long. Trimming took 2 bases from V and 4 from J; bases not matched to a gene: 12. Germline CDR1 reads SQVTM; CDR2 reads ANQGSEA. CDR3 sequence reads: CSVELPPGQGAAYGYTF. CDR3 nucleotide sequence: TGCAGCGTTGAACTACCACCTGGACAGGGGGCTGCCTATGGCTACACCTTC.

The V gene is TRBV21-1, the J gene TRBJ1-6. TRBV21-1 constitutes a pseudogene. The length of the CDR3 is 16 residues. CDR3 sequence (DNA): TGTGCCAGCAGATTCTCCACGAGAACCTATAATTCACCCCTCCACTTT. Residues: CASRFSTRTYNSPLHF.

The chain has TRBV5-6 and TRBJ2-7, with D hard to call. Germline loops: CDR1 SGHDT, CDR2 YYEEEE. Trimming cost V 5 bases and J 0 bases, with 15 bases left between them. The CDR3 sequence is 15 residues long. The CDR3 region has the DNA TGTGCCAGCAGTTATGGCAGCGAGAGCTCCTACGAGCAGTACTTC. Its protein is CASSYGSESSYEQYF.

V and J are TRBV19 and TRBJ1-2; TRBD1 matches 7 bases. Germline CDR1 and CDR2: LNHDA and SQIVND (reference sequence). Trimming cost V 7 bases and J 5 bases; bases outside gene matches: 10. The CDR3 totals 14 residues. CDR3 DNA: TGTGCCAGTAACTTGCTGGGACAGATGTATGGCTACACCTTC. Its translation is CASNLLGQMYGYTF.

This chain uses TRBV29-1 with TRBJ2-3; D is perhaps TRBD2 (6 bases). Trimming pared 7 bases from V and 2 bases from J, leaving 13 bases between. CDR3 length equals 13 residues. Germline V gene lookup returns CDR1 SQVTM and CDR2 ANQGSEA. DNA of the CDR3: TGCAGCGGTTGTACTAGCTTCACAGATACGCAGTATTTT. Residues: CSGCTSFTDTQYF.

V gene TRBV29-1 combines with J gene TRBJ2-3; 8 bases fit TRBD2. Germline CDR1 reads SQVTM; CDR2 reads ANQGSEA. CDR3 length: 14 amino acids. V gave up 5 bases and J gave up 2 bases; unmatched junction bases: 6. CDR3 residues: CSVPRGGITDTQYF. DNA for the CDR3: TGCAGCGTTCCACGGGGGGGAATCACAGATACGCAGTATTTT.

Concerning this clone: The same CDR3 also results from other DNA sequences found in this sample. V usage is TRBV9 and J usage is TRBJ2-3; 8 nucleotides align to TRBD2. Trimming at V came to 2 bases and at J to 2 bases, leaving 4 bases not matched to a gene. Per germline, CDR1 SGDLS and CDR2 YYNGEE. The CDR3 is 15 residues long. The CDR3 DNA sequence: TGTGCCAGCAGCGTTAGCGGGACTAACACAGATACGCAGTATTTT. It translates to CASSVSGTNTDTQYF.

Only a few counts were recorded for this clone. This rearrangement joins TRBV18 to TRBJ2-1; TRBD1 matches at 9 bases. Germline V gene sequence: CDR1 KGHSH, CDR2 LQKENI. This CDR3 has 15 amino acids. The V and J ends lost 5 bases and 8 bases, in that order; junction bases with no gene match: 10. CDR3 DNA: TGTGCCAGCTCATCGGGACAGGGCTTTTCCGATGAGCAGTTCTTC. Its translation: CASSSGQGFSDEQFF.

Details on this clone: The same CDR3 arises from other DNA sequences in this sample as well. V usage is TRBV15 and J usage is TRBJ1-4; no firm D call. Looked up from germline, CDR1 is LNHNV and CDR2 is YYDKDF (reference sequence). V gave up 1 base and J gave up 8 bases, with 8 bases separating them. This CDR3 region has 13 residues. CDR3 residues: CATSRVPSEKLFF. DNA of the CDR3: TGTGCCACCAGCAGAGTTCCGAGCGAAAAACTGTTTTTT. Using reference TRBV15 and TRBJ1-4 for the parts outside the CDR3, the full variable domain is DAMVIQNPRYQVTQFGKPVTLSCSQTLNHNVMYWYQQKSSQAPKLLFHYYDKDFNNEADTPDNFQSRRPNTSFCFLDIRSPGLGDTAMYLCATSRVPSEKLFFGSGTQLSVL.

The chain recombines TRBV27 with TRBJ1-1; 7 nucleotides match TRBD1. The V segment lost 4 bases and the J segment 2 bases; nucleotides outside the gene matches: 4. The CDR3 length is 14 residues. CDR1 is MNHEY and CDR2 is SMNVEV in the germline V gene (reference sequence). CDR3 in DNA: TGTGCCAGCAGTTCCTGGACAGGTAACACTGAAGCTTTCTTT. Residues: CASSSWTGNTEAFF.

V usage is TRBV4-1 and J usage is TRBJ2-7; TRBD2 is a possible D gene (5 bases). Germline V gives CDR1 MGHRA, CDR2 YSYEKL. The CDR3 consists of 14 residues. Trimming took 1 base from V and 2 from J, leaving 9 bases between them. In DNA, the CDR3 is TGCGCCAGCAGCCAAGTACCGGGAACCTACGAGCAGTACTTC. Amino acid sequence: CASSQVPGTYEQYF.

This chain uses TRBV19 with TRBJ1-1, with TRBD1 identical over 7 bases. CDR1 LNHDA and CDR2 SQIVND come from the germline V gene (reference sequence). With 1 base clipped from V and 1 base from J, the junction kept 6 bases outside the gene matches. The CDR3 totals 16 residues. The CDR3 DNA follows: TGTGCCAGTAGTATAGGTGCCAGGGGGGAGAACACTGAAGCTTTCTTT. Residues: CASSIGARGENTEAFF.

This chain joins TRBV18 and TRBJ1-1; no definite D call. The CDR3 totals 16 residues. Between the trimmed V and J ends, which lost 4 bases and 1 base, there was a span of 16 bases. Per germline, CDR1 KGHSH and CDR2 LQKENI. CDR3 nucleotides: TGTGCCAGCTCACTTCTATGGCGGGTTGAGAACACTGAAGCTTTCTTT. It codes for CASSLLWRVENTEAFF.

This clone was recorded a few times. This chain uses TRBV27 with TRBJ1-5; D is uncertain. Germline CDR1 is MNHEY and CDR2 is SMNVEV (reference sequence). Trimming removed 6 bases at V and 5 bases at J, with 11 bases between. The CDR3 spans 13 residues. CDR3 coding DNA: TGTGCCAGCAGCGAGGAGGTTGATCAGCCCCAGCATTTT. Its protein product is CASSEEVDQPQHF.

The chain combines TRBV10-3 with TRBJ2-7, with D possibly TRBD2 on 6 matching bases. Germline CDR1 and CDR2: ENHRY and SYGVKD. The CDR3 is 13 residues long. Trimming shortened V by 2 bases and J by 6 bases, and 11 bases separated the two germline ends. The DNA for the CDR3 is TGTGCCATCAGTGAGGACTCGGAGGGCGAGCAGTACTTC. This codes for CAISEDSEGEQYF.

This chain connects TRBV27 to TRBJ2-7, with 9 nucleotides matching TRBD1. This CDR3 contains 20 residues. Germline V gives CDR1 MNHEY, CDR2 SMNVEV (reference sequence). With 2 bases clipped from V and 0 bases from J, the junction kept 17 bases outside the gene matches. For the CDR3, the DNA is TGTGCCAGCAGTTTACCCTTCGACCGGGACAGGGCCGAAAGCTCCTACGAGCAGTACTTC. Translated: CASSLPFDRDRAESSYEQYF.

The rearrangement joins TRBV10-3 to TRBJ1-1; possible D gene TRBD1, 5 bases. Germline V gene lookup returns CDR1 ENHRY and CDR2 SYGVKD. Trimming left V 4 bases short and J 3 bases short, with 12 bases between. The CDR3 runs to 14 residues. CDR3 sequence reads: CAISAYLGDTEAFF. The CDR3 region has the DNA TGTGCCATCAGTGCATACCTAGGGGACACTGAAGCTTTCTTT.

The CDR3 region has the DNA TGTGCCAGTATGGGACAGGGGGCTGGCAATGAGCAGTTCTTC. Its translation: CASMGQGAGNEQFF. This rearrangement joins TRBV6-5 to TRBJ2-1; 12 bases line up with TRBD1. Germline lookup yields CDR1 MNHEY and CDR2 SVGAGI. The CDR3 spans 14 residues. The V segment lost 9 bases and the J segment 6 bases; nucleotides outside the gene matches: 6.

This chain connects TRBV20-1 to TRBJ2-1, with D possibly TRBD2 on 5 matching bases. V was pared by 5 bases and J by 9 bases, with 11 bases between. The CDR3 runs 11 residues. CDR1 is DFQATT, CDR2 SNEGSKA, per germline (reference sequence). CDR3 nucleotide sequence: TGCAGTGCTGGGGAGAGAGGTGAGCAGTTCTTC. Translated, it gives CSAGERGEQFF.

The V call is TRBV29-1, the J call TRBJ2-6; 7 nucleotides align to TRBD1. CDR3 length equals 16 residues. The V gene's germline CDR1 is SQVTM and CDR2 ANQGSEA. J lost 1 base, V lost 4 bases, and 7 bases had no gene match. CDR3 sequence: CSVGLDRNSGANVLTF. The DNA for the CDR3 is TGCAGCGTTGGGTTGGACAGGAATTCTGGGGCCAACGTCCTGACTTTC.

The chain combines TRBV19 with TRBJ2-5, with D possibly being TRBD1 (6 bases). V lost 7 bases, J lost 5 bases, and 17 bases lay in between. Germline V lookup: CDR1 LNHDA, CDR2 SQIVND (reference sequence). This CDR3 has 14 amino acids. The chain's CDR3 is CASTPTQGWETQYF. CDR3 sequence (DNA): TGTGCCAGTACCCCCACACAGGGCTGGGAGACCCAGTACTTC.

V is TRBV27 and J is TRBJ2-5; the D gene is possibly TRBD2 (7 bases). Germline CDR1 reads MNHEY; CDR2 reads SMNVEV (reference sequence). Trimming took off 5 bases at V and 1 base at J, with 14 bases between the two ends. This CDR3 contains 15 residues. CDR3 coding DNA: TGTGCCAGCAGTCAGGGGAGGGATGGCCAAGAGACCCAGTACTTC. Residues: CASSQGRDGQETQYF.

This chain links TRBV3-1 (or the pseudogene TRBV3-2) with TRBJ2-7; D possibly corresponds to TRBD2 (6 bases). The CDR3 contains 15 residues. The V gene's germline CDR1 is LGHDT and CDR2 YNNKEL (reference sequence). Trimming stripped 1 base from V and 4 bases from J, with 14 bases between. The CDR3 loop reads CASSQGRGRSYEQYF. DNA for the CDR3: TGTGCCAGCAGCCAAGGGCGGGGAAGGAGTTACGAGCAGTACTTC.

CDR3 loop: CAISESSGGYEQYF. CDR3 coding DNA: TGTGCCATCAGTGAGTCCAGTGGAGGCTACGAGCAGTACTTC. The V and J genes are TRBV10-3 and TRBJ2-7; tentative D call: TRBD2 (5 bases). The CDR3 has 14 amino acids. Deletions cut 0 bases from V and 3 bases from J, with 9 bases between. The V gene's germline CDR1 is ENHRY and CDR2 SYGVKD.

The CDR3 reads CAISESGQWNEQFF. As DNA, the CDR3 is TGTGCCATCAGTGAGTCCGGACAATGGAATGAGCAGTTCTTC. This rearrangement joins TRBV10-3 to TRBJ2-1, with D perhaps TRBD1 (5 bases). The CDR3 extends over 14 amino acids. Germline CDR1 is ENHRY and CDR2 is SYGVKD. V dropped 0 bases and J dropped 7 bases, with 10 bases sitting between them.

The rearrangement links TRBV20-1 to TRBJ1-1; D might be TRBD1 (5 bases). This CDR3 comprises 8 residues. V was clipped by 7 bases and J by 12 bases, with 9 bases between them. Germline V lookup: CDR1 DFQATT, CDR2 SNEGSKA (reference sequence). CDR3 DNA sequence: TGCAGTGGGGGCCGGTCTTTCTTT. It is translated as CSGGRSFF.

CDR3 DNA: TGTGCCAGCAGTGAAGTCGGGGGGGCCGAGACAGATACGCAGTATTTT. Residues: CASSEVGGAETDTQYF. The V gene is TRBV2, the J gene TRBJ2-3; 8 nucleotides align to TRBD2. CDR3 length equals 16 residues. Trimming took 1 base from V and 3 from J; bases not matched to a gene: 6. Germline CDR1 reads SNHLY; CDR2 reads FYNNEI.